This paragraph covers one T cell receptor (beta chain) sequence. The target antigen is unknown. Clones were sequenced by immunoSEQ multiplex PCR, and TCRdb holds only the in-frame ones, with some missing. The sample carries approximately 590,000 clones, around 95% recorded once. The sample comes from a study of shared clonotypes between healthy human individuals. Trimming took 2 bases from V and 6 from J, leaving 11 bases between them. Germline values: CDR1 SGHTA, CDR2 FQGTGA. The CDR3 is 13 residues long. Findings of the study overall: Rarefaction curves obtained for sorted subsets showed sequencing incomplete despite large depth. Across a handful of donors, naive CD4 shared 5% to 6.5%, naive CD8 over 3%, memory CD4 about 2.5%, memory CD8 0.4%. The generation probabilities recorded for non-shared clonotypes fell below those of clonotypes shared by all four donors.

Cells designated naive CD8 were CD45RO-negative and were positively selected for CCR7, with terminally differentiated effector memory CD45RA+ cells excluded. The study enrolled healthy HIV-negative adults without recent acute infections or vaccinations as donors. The material sequenced was naive CD8+ T cells sorted from blood. This receptor was obtained from a woman in her thirties in good health. The V call is TRBV7-3, the J call TRBJ2-7; D remains ambiguous. The CDR3 DNA reads as TGTGCCAGCAGCTTACTGGCTGGGCTCGAGCAGTACTTC. This encodes CASSLLAGLEQYF.